One and the same sample provided the 11 T cell receptor beta chains below, sequenced in a study of blood T cell repertoires in COVID-19. Using immunoSEQ multiplex PCR, the repertoire was profiled, and TCRdb retains in-frame clones only, with some absent. The sample shows some 220,000 clones, about 85% of them seen only once. The sample comprised peripheral blood. These receptors came from a man over 45 who had recovered from COVID-19.

CDR3 sequence reads: CSVGPTSGRTETQYF. In DNA, the CDR3 is TGCAGCGTAGGCCCGACTAGCGGGAGGACGGAGACCCAGTACTTC. The chain couples TRBV29-1 to TRBJ2-5; the match to TRBD2 covers 13 bases. Germline loops: CDR1 SQVTM, CDR2 ANQGSEA. The length of the CDR3 is 15 residues. V lost 6 bases, J lost 5 bases, and 9 bases stayed unmatched.

V gene TRBV28 combines with J gene TRBJ2-7, with 7 positions matching TRBD1. In germline, CDR1 is MDHEN, CDR2 SYDVKM. The CDR3 contains 12 residues. V was pared by 5 bases and J by 8 bases, with 6 bases of the junction left unmatched. This CDR3 reads CASSPPQGKQYF. The CDR3 DNA reads as TGTGCCAGCAGTCCACCACAGGGGAAGCAGTACTTC.

The V and J genes are TRBV3-1 (or the pseudogene TRBV3-2) and TRBJ1-1; possibly TRBD1 for D (6 bases). V lost 1 base to trimming and J lost 4 bases, with 16 bases between them. The CDR3 covers 16 residues. Germline CDR1 is LGHDT and CDR2 is YNNKEL (reference sequence). The CDR3 nucleotides read TGTGCCAGCAGCCAAGGCTTACAGGGTATCGGCACTGAAGCTTTCTTT. Translating gives CASSQGLQGIGTEAFF.

The chain joins TRBV5-1 to TRBJ2-7, with 8 bases fitting TRBD2. In germline, CDR1 is SGHRS, CDR2 YFSETQ. The V gene end was trimmed by 2 bases and the J gene end by 7 bases; junction bases not matched to a gene: 8. The CDR3 sequence is 14 residues long. In nucleotides, the CDR3 is TGCGCCAGCAGCTTACAAGCGGGAGCTGGGGAGCAGTACTTC. Protein: CASSLQAGAGEQYF.

The chain employs TRBV10-1 and TRBJ2-1, with TRBD2 matching over 15 bases. Germline CDR1 reads WNHNN; CDR2 reads SYGVQD (reference sequence). J lost 8 bases, V lost 6 bases, and 5 bases had no gene match. This CDR3 is built from 15 residues. The DNA of the CDR3 is TGCGCCAGCAGCCCCGGGACTAGCGGGAGGTATGAGCAGTTCTTC. This encodes CASSPGTSGRYEQFF.

In regard to this clone: Other DNA variants within this sample encode the same CDR3. The CDR3 bases are TGTGCCAGTAGTATCTGGACAGGGGATCAGCCCCAGCATTTT. Translating gives CASSIWTGDQPQHF. The rearrangement uses TRBV19 and TRBJ1-5, with 9 bases fitting TRBD1. V lost 3 bases to trimming and J lost 5 bases; unmatched junction nucleotides: 2. The CDR3 covers 14 residues. The germline V gene has CDR1 LNHDA and CDR2 SQIVND (reference sequence).

The chain uses TRBV5-5 and TRBJ1-1; 11 bases agree with TRBD1. The CDR3 loop spans 18 amino acids. The ends lost 4 bases at V and 4 bases at J; junction bases unmatched: 15. Germline V gene sequence: CDR1 SGHKS, CDR2 YYEKEE (reference sequence). The CDR3 DNA reads TGTGCCAGCAGCACGCGGACAGGGGGCGCGTTTTTGGTCACTGAAGCTTTCTTT. The encoded protein is CASSTRTGGAFLVTEAFF.

The chain uses TRBV6-5 and TRBJ1-5; 9 bases line up with TRBD1. Germline assignment: CDR1 MNHEY and CDR2 SVGAGI. V trimming: 8 bases; J trimming: 2 bases; junction bases outside the gene matches: 7. The CDR3 spans 15 residues. The CDR3 bases are TGTGCCAGCTTTCCGGACAGGGGACGCAATCAGCCCCAGCATTTT. It is translated as CASFPDRGRNQPQHF.

J is TRBJ2-2 and V is TRBV3-1 (or the pseudogene TRBV3-2), with a weak D call TRBD2 (6 bases). The CDR3 extends over 15 amino acids. Trimming cost V 1 base and J 6 bases, with 12 bases left between them. Germline lookup yields CDR1 LGHDT and CDR2 YNNKEL (reference sequence). The CDR3 is CASSQGGRLAGELFF. The CDR3 DNA is TGTGCCAGCAGCCAAGGGGGGAGGTTGGCCGGGGAGCTGTTTTTT.

The sample holds one count of this clone. The junction shows a germline mismatch at one end, possibly a read error. The V call is TRBV9, the J call TRBJ2-5; possibly TRBD2 for D (6 bases). Germline assignment: CDR1 SGDLS and CDR2 YYNGEE. The CDR3 length is 13 residues. In nucleotides, the CDR3 is TGTGCCAGCAGCGCCGTAGCCCCGGGACTCGGAGACTTC. Residues: CASSAVAPGLGDF.

The rearrangement uses TRBV6-5 and TRBJ2-7; TRBD2 might be the D (7 bases). The CDR3 is 12 amino acids. Trimming took off 7 bases at V and 7 bases at J, with 14 bases between the two ends. From germline, CDR1 is MNHEY and CDR2 SVGAGI. The CDR3 bases are TGTGCCAGCACTAGCGGAGGGGGGGAGCAGTACTTC. Its translation: CASTSGGGEQYF.